A selection of T cell receptor beta chains follows, all from one sample in a study of Ad26.COV2.S vaccination and SARS-CoV-2 variants. Clones were sequenced by immunoSEQ multiplex PCR, and TCRdb holds only the in-frame ones, with some missing. This sample has fewer than 150,000 clones, with roughly 88% found just once. This specimen consisted of peripheral blood, obtained after recovery from COVID-19. Receptor source: a human donor who had recovered from COVID-19. Each CDR3 is given with its conserved first and last residue.

j_call v_call cdr3_aa
TRBJ2-5 TRBV14 CASSQGLAGQETQYF
TRBJ1-2 TRBV7-2 CASSLTLSQGAVYGYTF
TRBJ1-2 TRBV7-2 CASSAAQGSYRGYTF
TRBJ2-3 TRBV4-1 CASSQGMAGTQYF
TRBJ1-1 TRBV6-2/TRBV6-3 CASSYTDRAGNTEAFF
TRBJ2-1 TRBV19 CASSVLGGPREQFF
TRBJ1-2 TRBV19 CASSPTLDSLYGYTF
TRBJ2-7 TRBV28 CASHTSLPPYEQYF
TRBJ2-5 TRBV19 CASSILSGRQETQYF
TRBJ2-7 TRBV2 CASSDGYEQYF
TRBJ2-7 TRBV4-3 CASSQDRQRGAYEQYF
TRBJ2-5 TRBV5-1 CASSLGPAETQYF
TRBJ2-5 TRBV9 CASSPPGETQYF
TRBJ1-6 TRBV19 CASRDRGGSPLHF
TRBJ2-7 TRBV6-2/TRBV6-3 CASSYSDSSYEQYF
TRBJ2-7 TRBV7-9 CASSLARGEQYF
TRBJ2-1 TRBV6-5 CASTDSGNEQFF
TRBJ1-3 TRBV19 CASISRGRSSGNTIYF